Presented here are 2 T cell receptor beta chains from one specimen sequenced in a study of cytomegalovirus exposure and HLA in healthy donors. PCR used 60 Vbeta primers and 13 Jbeta primers. Using immunoSEQ multiplex PCR, the repertoire was profiled, and TCRdb retains in-frame clones only, with some absent. The data show some 170,000 clones, about 80% seen once. Sequenced sample: PBMCs. All receptors derive from a man in his forties in good health and CMV-seropositive.

Only one count was recorded for this clone. The CDR3: CASSIKAGAGEKLFF. CDR3 DNA: TGTGCCAGCAGCATTAAGGCAGGGGCAGGTGAAAAACTGTTTTTT. The V and J genes are TRBV14 and TRBJ1-4; D possibly corresponds to TRBD1 (6 bases). The CDR3 is 15 residues long. Between the trimmed V and J ends, which lost 5 bases and 7 bases, there was a span of 17 bases. Germline V gene data show CDR1 as SGHDN and CDR2 as FVKESK.

The chain has TRBV9 and TRBJ1-5, with 7 bases that match TRBD1. Losses at the gene ends were 0 bases for V and 7 bases for J; bases not matched to a gene: 4. Germline-derived CDR1 and CDR2 are SGDLS and YYNGEE. The CDR3 contains 14 residues. The CDR3 protein is CASSVGQGGQPQHF. The CDR3 coding sequence is TGTGCCAGCAGCGTAGGCCAGGGGGGCCAGCCCCAGCATTTT. Based on the CDR3 plus reference TRBV9 and TRBJ1-5, the full variable domain is DSGVTQTPKHLITATGQRVTLRCSPRSGDLSVYWYQQSLDQGLQFLIQYYNGEERAKGNILERFSAQQFPDLHSELNLSSLELGDSALYFCASSVGQGGQPQHFGDGTRLSIL.